This T cell receptor beta chain is from a study of regulatory T cells in long-lasting Graves disease. To note about this clonotype: What it binds is not known.

Arm-PCR of CDR3 regions with iRepertoire HTBI primers generated TCR beta libraries. Via MiXCR, TCRdb re-called the multiplex PCR reads, giving one row per CDR3 protein. Of about 420,000 distinct CDR3 sequences in the sample, around 15% were seen once. Study observations and caveats: TRBV28, TRBJ1-2 and TRBJ2-5 were segments that persistent disease favored.

The time point was: newly diagnosed GD, antithyroid drugs for less than 3 months. RNA isolated from PBMCs was used to make the TCR library. Patients came through an endocrinology department, and that department was in Xi'an, China. Germline CDR1 is SGHRS and CDR2 is YFSETQ. Trimming took 0 bases from V and 6 from J, leaving 12 bases between them. The CDR3 contains 15 residues. The sample also formed part of further work on T cells in Graves' hyperthyroidism and ophthalmopathy. Per that study: Most thyroid clonotypes with frequency above 0.001 were detected in blood.

The source of this sequence is a young woman with Graves disease. This chain uses TRBV5-1 with TRBJ2-2; either TRBD1 or TRBD2 may supply D (5 bases each). Material: peripheral blood mononuclear cells (PBMCs), obtained at new diagnosis, from a patient treated with antithyroid drugs. The DNA for the CDR3 is TGCGCCAGCAGCTTGGGAGGGGATGTGTCCGGGGAGCTGTTTTTT. The encoded protein is CASSLGGDVSGELFF.